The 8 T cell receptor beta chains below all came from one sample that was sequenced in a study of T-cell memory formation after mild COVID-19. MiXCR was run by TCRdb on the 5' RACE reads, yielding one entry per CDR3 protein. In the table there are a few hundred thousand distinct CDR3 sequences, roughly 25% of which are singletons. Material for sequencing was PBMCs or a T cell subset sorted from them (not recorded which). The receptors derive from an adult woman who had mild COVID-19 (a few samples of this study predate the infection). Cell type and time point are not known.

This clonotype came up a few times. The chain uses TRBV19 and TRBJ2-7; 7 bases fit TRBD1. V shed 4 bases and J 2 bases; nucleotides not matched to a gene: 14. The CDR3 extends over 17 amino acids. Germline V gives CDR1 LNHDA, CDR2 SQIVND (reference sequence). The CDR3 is CASSTLDATGAPYEQYF. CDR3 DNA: TGTGCCAGTAGTACCCTCGATGCCACAGGGGCCCCCTACGAGCAGTACTTC.

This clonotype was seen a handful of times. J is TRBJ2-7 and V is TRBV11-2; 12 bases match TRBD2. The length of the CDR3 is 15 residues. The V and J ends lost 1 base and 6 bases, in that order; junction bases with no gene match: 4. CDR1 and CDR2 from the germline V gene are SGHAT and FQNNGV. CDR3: CASSLGLAGGTEQYF. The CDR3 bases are TGTGCCAGCAGCTTAGGGCTAGCGGGAGGGACCGAGCAGTACTTC.

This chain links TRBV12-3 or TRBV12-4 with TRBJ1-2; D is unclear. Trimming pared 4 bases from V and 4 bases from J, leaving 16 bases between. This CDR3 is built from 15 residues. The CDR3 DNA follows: TGTGCCAGCAGTTCCAGGTTATTAGAGGTCTATGGCTACACCTTC. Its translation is CASSSRLLEVYGYTF.

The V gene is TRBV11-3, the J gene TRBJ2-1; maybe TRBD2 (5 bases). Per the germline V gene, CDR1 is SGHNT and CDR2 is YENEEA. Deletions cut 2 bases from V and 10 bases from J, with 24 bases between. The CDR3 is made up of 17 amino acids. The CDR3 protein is CASSLLWTPAPLREQFF. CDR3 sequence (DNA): TGTGCCAGCAGCTTACTATGGACTCCGGCCCCCCTCAGAGAGCAGTTCTTC.

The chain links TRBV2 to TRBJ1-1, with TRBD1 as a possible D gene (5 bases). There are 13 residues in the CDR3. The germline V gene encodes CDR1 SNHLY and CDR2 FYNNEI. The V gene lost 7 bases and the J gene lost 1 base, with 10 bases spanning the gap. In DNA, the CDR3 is TGTGCCAGCACCCGAGGGGAGAACACTGAAGCTTTCTTT. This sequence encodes CASTRGENTEAFF.

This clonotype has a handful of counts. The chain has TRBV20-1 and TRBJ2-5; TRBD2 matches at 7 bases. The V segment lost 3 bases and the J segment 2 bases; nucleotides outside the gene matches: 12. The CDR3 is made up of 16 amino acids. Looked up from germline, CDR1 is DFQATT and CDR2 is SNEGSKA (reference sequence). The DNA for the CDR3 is TGCAGTGCTAGGGGGACTACCCGTACGTTTCAAGAGACCCAGTACTTC. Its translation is CSARGTTRTFQETQYF.

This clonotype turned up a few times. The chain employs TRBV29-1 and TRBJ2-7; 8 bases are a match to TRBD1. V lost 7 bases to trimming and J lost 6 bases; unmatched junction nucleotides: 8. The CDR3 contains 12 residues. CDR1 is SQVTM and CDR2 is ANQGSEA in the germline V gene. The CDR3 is CSAGGQVFEQYF. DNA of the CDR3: TGCAGCGCCGGGGGACAGGTCTTCGAGCAGTACTTC.

CDR3 nucleotide sequence: TGTGCCAGCAGCTTAGAACAGGGGGGGAATGAGCAGTTCTTC. It translates to CASSLEQGGNEQFF. The rearrangement uses TRBV7-6 and TRBJ2-1, with D possibly matching TRBD1 (8 bases). Trimming removed 1 base at V and 7 bases at J, with 11 bases between. The CDR3 is made up of 14 amino acids. CDR1 is SGHVS and CDR2 is FNYEAQ in the germline V gene.